This T cell receptor (beta chain) appears in the sequencing data of a study of technical replicates of blood from several donors. TCRdb keeps only in-frame clones here, not all; method: immunoSEQ multiplex PCR. This table holds tens of thousands of clones, about 97% found once. Germline values: CDR1 SGHTA, CDR2 FQGNSA. The CDR3 spans 14 residues. After removal of 5 bases from V and 4 bases from J, the junction contained 7 bases not matched to a gene. This clonotype originated in a human donor in good health. The sequencing sample was made of T cells isolated from PBMCs. The chain joins TRBV7-2 to TRBJ2-7, with 8 bases matching TRBD2. The CDR3 loop reads CASSDGLAAYEQYF. CDR3 nucleotide sequence: TGTGCCAGCAGCGATGGACTAGCAGCTTACGAGCAGTACTTC.